This note documents a single T cell receptor (beta chain) sequence. Sequencing was performed with immunoSEQ multiplex PCR; in TCRdb, only in-frame clones are kept and a portion is missing. The sample shows roughly 670,000 clones, 90% of them seen only once. These data come from a study of blood T cell repertoires in COVID-19. About the research overall: PBMCs, B-cell-depleted T cells, or T cells were the source of the cDNA or gDNA that made up the material.

The CDR3 extends over 17 amino acids. The germline V gene has CDR1 SGHVS and CDR2 FQNEAQ. V lost 1 base, J lost 2 bases, and 15 bases lay in between. The sequence was obtained from a woman aged 18-29 years with acute or convalescent COVID-19. The source material was peripheral blood. The rearrangement links TRBV7-8 to TRBJ2-1; maybe TRBD1 (6 bases). CDR3 sequence reads: CASSLGGDKGTYNEQFF. The CDR3 DNA follows: TGTGCCAGCAGCTTAGGAGGGGACAAGGGGACCTACAATGAGCAGTTCTTC.